This TCR beta chain was recovered during a study of a mutant IDH1 vaccine in newly diagnosed glioma. Study conclusions and caveats: Immune responses induced by vaccination arose in 90% to 95% of the patients. Any relationship between pseudoprogression and changes in top peripheral T cell clonotypes seemed absent.

The method was immunoSEQ multiplex PCR; TCRdb's version includes in-frame clones alone and lacks a portion of them. Among about 58,000 clones listed, 80% to 90% were seen once. Details on this clone: Its antigen is not known.

Regarding time point: week 5, during vaccination. A 20-mer mutant IDH1 peptide at 300 ug was injected subcutaneously with topical imiquimod. In germline, CDR1 is SGHRS, CDR2 YFSETQ. After removal of 1 base from V and 8 bases from J, the junction contained 11 bases not matched to a gene. The CDR3 is 15 residues long. The sequence derives from a woman between 45 and 60 years old with glioma. The genes are TRBV5-1 and TRBJ1-2, with 7 bases fitting TRBD1. Material: PBMCs, obtained from a glioma patient whose treatment included an IDH1 peptide vaccine. The CDR3 loop is CASSLLGPGGGGYTF. CDR3 nucleotides: TGCGCCAGCAGCTTGTTGGGCCCAGGGGGAGGCGGCTACACCTTC.